Sequencing of this TCR beta chain was carried out in a study of neurological immune-mediated disorders. Trimming pared 6 bases from V and 8 bases from J, leaving 19 bases between. This CDR3 contains 13 residues. CDR1 DFQATT and CDR2 SNEGSKA come from the germline V gene (reference sequence). Documented time point: longitudinal time-point 1 (baseline). A single record per CDR3 protein comes from TCRdb applying MiXCR to the 5' RACE reads. The table has 71,000 or so distinct CDR3 sequences, approximately 15% seen once; the top ten hold approximately 4.6%. This clonotype counts as medium-sized. The V gene is TRBV20-1, the J gene TRBJ1-2, with a possible D match to TRBD1 (6 bases). Sequencing was done on a sample of PBMCs. This clonotype originated in a female donor with HTLV-1-associated myelopathy (HAM/TSP). The CDR3 here is CSASGTPIRGYTF. The CDR3 DNA follows: TGCAGTGCCTCCGGGACACCCATACGCGGCTACACCTTC.